This T cell receptor beta chain is from a study of shared clonotypes between healthy human individuals. Sequencing was performed with immunoSEQ multiplex PCR; in TCRdb, only in-frame clones are kept and a portion is missing. The sample lists a few million clones, 90% to 95% seen once, with about 0.37% in the top ten. Study conclusions and caveats: There were few donors, and this limited the genetic and exposure-history diversity represented. Generally, naive subsets (rather than memory subsets) showed larger estimated richness. Relative to their counterparts shared across all four donors, non-shared clonotypes exhibited diminished generation probabilities.

This clone was seen only a few times. Its antigen is unidentified. Recent vaccinations or acute infections were absent in the healthy HIV-negative adult donors. Trimming took off 3 bases at V and 1 base at J, with 16 bases between the two ends. This CDR3 has 17 residues. In germline, CDR1 is SGHTA, CDR2 FQGTGA. The origin of this receptor is a man between 18 and 29 years old in good health. Some clones in this sample may be carry-over from other donors' samples. This chain links TRBV7-3 with TRBJ1-5, with D perhaps TRBD1 (5 bases). Specimen: naive CD4+ T cells from PBMCs. The subset denotes: CD45RA+ positively selected. DNA of the CDR3: TGTGCCAGCAGCTTTAAAGGTCCAGGGCAGAGCAATCAGCCCCAGCATTTT. Its protein is CASSFKGPGQSNQPQHF.